The clone carrying this T cell receptor beta chain was seen more than once but under ten times. What it recognizes is unknown. TCRdb analysed the 5' RACE reads with MiXCR anew, one entry per CDR3 protein. The sample holds about 550,000 distinct CDR3 sequences; 20% to 25% are singletons and the top ten take approximately 0.52%. The data derive from a study of identical twins. The germline V and J ends were trimmed by 7 bases and 7 bases, with 20 bases remaining between them. Germline CDR1 and CDR2: SGHTA and FQGNSA. This CDR3 has 15 residues. General study findings and limits: Diverse VJ usage suggested most zero-insertion clonotypes were not invariant T cells. Memory repertoires lacked the insertion deficit that abundant cord blood beta clonotypes showed.

In addition, the sample was reused for a study of yellow fever vaccine responses in identical twins. That report adds: Reportedly, twins showed a vaccine T cell response that looked partly convergent and partly personalized.

The sequenced material came from CD4+ T cells sorted from blood. The source of this sequence is a woman between 18 and 29 years old in good health. This sequence joins TRBV7-2 and TRBJ2-1; D is possibly TRBD1 (6 bases). The CDR3 region has the DNA TGTGCCAGCAATTCCTTAGGACAGAGTTGGAATGAGCAGTTCTTC. It specifies CASNSLGQSWNEQFF.